These T cell receptor beta chains were read from a single sample in a study of shared clonotypes between healthy human individuals. Using immunoSEQ multiplex PCR, the repertoire was profiled, and TCRdb retains in-frame clones only, with some absent. The sample holds 2 million to 2.5 million clones; about 92% are singletons and the top ten take under 0.45%. Sequencing input: naive CD4+ T cells from PBMCs. All receptors come from a young man in good health. Some clones in this sample may be carry-over from other donors' samples. Each CDR3 is given with its conserved first and last residue. The order of the fields is J gene, V gene, D gene, clone size, CDR3 DNA, CDR3 protein. D genes are given only for firm matches. For some rows the clone size is stated as once, few or many, or as a class when expanded; others skip it.

J gene: TRBJ2-5
V gene: TRBV5-1
D gene: TRBD1
clone size: NA
CDR3 DNA: TGCGCCAGCAGCGGGGACAGGGGACAAGAGACCCAGTACTTC
CDR3 protein: CASSGDRGQETQYF

J gene: TRBJ2-3
V gene: TRBV14
D gene: NA
clone size: once
CDR3 DNA: TGTGCCAGCAGTTCCTATTTTACGGGAGTATGGACAGATACGCAGTATTTT
CDR3 protein: CASSSYFTGVWTDTQYF

J gene: TRBJ2-3
V gene: TRBV7-9
D gene: TRBD2
clone size: NA
CDR3 DNA: TGTGCCAGCAGCCGACTAGCGGACAGGACAGATACGCAGTATTTT
CDR3 protein: CASSRLADRTDTQYF

J gene: TRBJ1-3
V gene: TRBV28
D gene: TRBD1
clone size: NA
CDR3 DNA: TGTGCCAGCAGCCCCGGGACAGGGACATACACCATATATTTT
CDR3 protein: CASSPGTGTYTIYF

J gene: TRBJ1-3
V gene: TRBV5-1
D gene: NA
clone size: NA
CDR3 DNA: TGCGCCAGCAGCGCCGGACAGACCTCTGGAAACACCATATATTTT
CDR3 protein: CASSAGQTSGNTIYF

J gene: TRBJ2-1
V gene: TRBV9
D gene: TRBD2
clone size: NA
CDR3 DNA: TGTGCCAGCAGCGTAAAGGGGACTAGCGGGTCCAATGAGCAGTTCTTC
CDR3 protein: CASSVKGTSGSNEQFF

J gene: TRBJ2-5
V gene: TRBV30
D gene: NA
clone size: once
CDR3 DNA: TGTGCCTGGAGTCGGACAGAAGAGACCCAGTACTTC
CDR3 protein: CAWSRTEETQYF

J gene: TRBJ2-3
V gene: TRBV7-6
D gene: TRBD2
clone size: NA
CDR3 DNA: TGTGCCAGCAGCTTAGTGTCGGGAGGACAACGGGATACGCAGTATTTT
CDR3 protein: CASSLVSGGQRDTQYF

J gene: TRBJ1-1
V gene: TRBV25-1
D gene: NA
clone size: NA
CDR3 DNA: TGTGCCAGCAGTGACAGCCACACTGAAGCTTTCTTT
CDR3 protein: CASSDSHTEAFF

J gene: TRBJ2-1
V gene: TRBV19
D gene: TRBD2
clone size: NA
CDR3 DNA: TGTGCCAGTAGCCGAACTAGCGGGATAGGCAATGAGCAGTTCTTC
CDR3 protein: CASSRTSGIGNEQFF

J gene: TRBJ2-1
V gene: TRBV9
D gene: TRBD1
clone size: once
CDR3 DNA: TGTGCCAGCAGCGAAGGGGGCCAAGGCTTCTATGAGCAGTTCTTC
CDR3 protein: CASSEGGQGFYEQFF

J gene: TRBJ1-3
V gene: TRBV5-8
D gene: NA
clone size: NA
CDR3 DNA: TGTGCCAGCAGCTTATTCAAGGGAGGCCATGGCTCCACCATATATTTT
CDR3 protein: CASSLFKGGHGSTIYF

J gene: TRBJ2-5
V gene: TRBV28
D gene: TRBD2
clone size: NA
CDR3 DNA: TGTGCCAGCAGAGACCGGATAGCGGGAAGGGGAGAGACCCAGTACTTC
CDR3 protein: CASRDRIAGRGETQYF

J gene: TRBJ2-7
V gene: TRBV9
D gene: NA
clone size: NA
CDR3 DNA: TGTGCCAGCAGCGTCGGGTGGGCAGGCAACGGCGAGCAGTACTTC
CDR3 protein: CASSVGWAGNGEQYF

J gene: TRBJ2-6
V gene: TRBV28
D gene: NA
clone size: once
CDR3 DNA: TGTGCCAGCAGAAAACAGGGTAGTGGGGCCAACGTCCTGACTTTC
CDR3 protein: CASRKQGSGANVLTF

J gene: TRBJ2-5
V gene: TRBV4-3
D gene: TRBD2
clone size: once
CDR3 DNA: TGCGCCAGCAGCCTAGCCCTAGCGGGAGATTCCGGGGAGACCCAGTACTTC
CDR3 protein: CASSLALAGDSGETQYF

J gene: TRBJ2-7
V gene: TRBV5-4
D gene: NA
clone size: NA
CDR3 DNA: TGTGCCAGCAGCTTGGCCAGGGGCTACGAGCAGTACTTC
CDR3 protein: CASSLARGYEQYF

J gene: TRBJ2-2
V gene: TRBV28
D gene: TRBD1
clone size: once
CDR3 DNA: TGTGCCAGCAGGAGACAGGGGTTGGGGGAGCTGTTTTTT
CDR3 protein: CASRRQGLGELFF

J gene: TRBJ2-3
V gene: TRBV28
D gene: TRBD1
clone size: once
CDR3 DNA: TGTGCCAGCAGTATCAATCCCGGACAGGGGAGATATACGCAGTATTTT
CDR3 protein: CASSINPGQGRYTQYF

J gene: TRBJ1-3
V gene: TRBV7-2
D gene: NA
clone size: NA
CDR3 DNA: TGTGCCAGCATGGCAGCCGTGGGGGGAAACACCATATATTTT
CDR3 protein: CASMAAVGGNTIYF

J gene: TRBJ1-1
V gene: TRBV28
D gene: NA
clone size: few
CDR3 DNA: TGTGCCAGCAGGTACGCGAGAGAAGCTTTCTTT
CDR3 protein: CASRYAREAFF

J gene: TRBJ1-1
V gene: TRBV6-6
D gene: NA
clone size: NA
CDR3 DNA: TGTGCCAGCAGTTACTCTAGACAGAACACTGAAGCTTTCTTT
CDR3 protein: CASSYSRQNTEAFF

J gene: TRBJ2-1
V gene: TRBV10-2
D gene: NA
clone size: NA
CDR3 DNA: TGCGCCACCCTCGGGAGTGAGCAGTTCTTC
CDR3 protein: CATLGSEQFF

J gene: TRBJ2-7
V gene: TRBV2
D gene: TRBD2
clone size: NA
CDR3 DNA: TGTGCCGGTCACTCTCTAGCGGGAGGGCCCCACGAGCAGTACTTC
CDR3 protein: CAGHSLAGGPHEQYF

J gene: TRBJ2-1
V gene: TRBV5-1
D gene: NA
clone size: NA
CDR3 DNA: TGCGCCAGCAGCTTGGCCGGAACTAGAGGCTACAATGAGCAGTTCTTC
CDR3 protein: CASSLAGTRGYNEQFF

J gene: TRBJ2-1
V gene: TRBV28
D gene: TRBD2
clone size: NA
CDR3 DNA: TGTGCCAGCTATGGGACTAGCGCTTACAATGAGCAGTTCTTC
CDR3 protein: CASYGTSAYNEQFF

J gene: TRBJ2-2
V gene: TRBV9
D gene: NA
clone size: NA
CDR3 DNA: TGTGCCAGCAGCGTAGTTTCCGGGCCTGGCACCGGGGAGCTGTTTTTT
CDR3 protein: CASSVVSGPGTGELFF

J gene: TRBJ2-5
V gene: TRBV18
D gene: NA
clone size: NA
CDR3 DNA: TGTGCCAGCTCACCAAGAGCGGCCCAAGAGACCCAGTACTTC
CDR3 protein: CASSPRAAQETQYF

J gene: TRBJ1-1
V gene: TRBV15
D gene: TRBD1
clone size: NA
CDR3 DNA: TGTGCCACCAGCCCCCAGGGGGGGACAGGGTGGGAAAACACTGAAGCTTTCTTT
CDR3 protein: CATSPQGGTGWENTEAFF

J gene: TRBJ2-3
V gene: TRBV7-7
D gene: NA
clone size: NA
CDR3 DNA: TGTGCCAGCAGCCAAACAGTTTCAGATACGCAGTATTTT
CDR3 protein: CASSQTVSDTQYF

J gene: TRBJ1-2
V gene: TRBV9
D gene: NA
clone size: NA
CDR3 DNA: TGTGCCAGCAGCGCCCTACAGGGTGGCTATGGCTACACCTTC
CDR3 protein: CASSALQGGYGYTF

J gene: TRBJ1-6
V gene: TRBV4-2
D gene: NA
clone size: once
CDR3 DNA: TGTGCCAGCAGCCAAGAGGGGAATTCACCCCTCCACTTT
CDR3 protein: CASSQEGNSPLHF

J gene: TRBJ2-2
V gene: TRBV5-1
D gene: NA
clone size: NA
CDR3 DNA: TGCGCCAGCAGCTTGGCCGGGCGGACCGGGGAGCTGTTTTTT
CDR3 protein: CASSLAGRTGELFF

J gene: TRBJ1-5
V gene: TRBV19
D gene: NA
clone size: NA
CDR3 DNA: TGTGCCAGTAGACGGCAGATCAATCAGCCCCAGCATTTT
CDR3 protein: CASRRQINQPQHF

J gene: TRBJ2-5
V gene: TRBV10-3
D gene: TRBD1
clone size: NA
CDR3 DNA: TGTGCCATCAGTGAGGGACAGGGGTACCAAGAGACCCAGTACTTC
CDR3 protein: CAISEGQGYQETQYF

J gene: TRBJ2-1
V gene: TRBV4-3
D gene: TRBD2
clone size: NA
CDR3 DNA: TGCGCCAGCAGCCAAGGGACTAGCGGGAGTGAGGAGCAGTTCTTC
CDR3 protein: CASSQGTSGSEEQFF

J gene: TRBJ2-3
V gene: TRBV7-3
D gene: NA
clone size: NA
CDR3 DNA: TGTGCCAGCAGCCCAGACAGTTATACGCAGTATTTT
CDR3 protein: CASSPDSYTQYF

J gene: TRBJ2-3
V gene: TRBV7-6
D gene: TRBD2
clone size: NA
CDR3 DNA: TGTGCCAGCAGCTTATTGGGGAGGGCGGCAGATACGCAGTATTTT
CDR3 protein: CASSLLGRAADTQYF

J gene: TRBJ2-3
V gene: TRBV5-4
D gene: TRBD2
clone size: NA
CDR3 DNA: TGTGCCAGCAGCTTGTCTAGCGGATACACAGATACGCAGTATTTT
CDR3 protein: CASSLSSGYTDTQYF

J gene: TRBJ1-2
V gene: TRBV6-5
D gene: NA
clone size: NA
CDR3 DNA: TGTGCCAGCAGTCCCTCCGGGGGCTACACCTTC
CDR3 protein: CASSPSGGYTF

J gene: TRBJ1-2
V gene: TRBV10-3
D gene: TRBD1
clone size: NA
CDR3 DNA: TGTGCCATCAGTGCCGCTCCAGGGACAGGGGGAAGTAACTATGGCTACACCTTC
CDR3 protein: CAISAAPGTGGSNYGYTF

J gene: TRBJ2-7
V gene: TRBV4-3
D gene: TRBD2
clone size: NA
CDR3 DNA: TGCGCCAGCAGCCAAAACTGGGGGGGAGCGGGCGAGCAGTACTTC
CDR3 protein: CASSQNWGGAGEQYF

J gene: TRBJ2-5
V gene: TRBV29-1
D gene: TRBD1
clone size: NA
CDR3 DNA: TGCAGCGTCAAACGGACAGGGAGTAATTTAGAGACCCAGTACTTC
CDR3 protein: CSVKRTGSNLETQYF